A single T cell receptor beta chain is shown here with its context. What it binds is not known. The record originates from a study of shared clonotypes between healthy human individuals. The wider study: CD4 naive and CD4 memory each took three plates per donor, while CD8 naive took two and CD8 memory one.

Germline loops: CDR1 MNHEY, CDR2 SMNVEV (reference sequence). V was trimmed by 1 base and J by 4 bases, leaving 9 bases between them. This CDR3 has 14 amino acids. Study-wide findings and caveats: Naive CD4 clonotypes were shared across several donors at roughly 4.6%.

Original methodology: Without quality scores, immunoSEQ junctional reads could not be filtered like full-length reads. Method: immunoSEQ multiplex PCR; TCRdb's copy keeps in-frame clones and lacks some. Clonal size and the V and J genes are those of that table, whereas D and trimming came from the DNA. Of some 240,000 clones listed, approximately 65% were seen once; the top ten hold approximately 12%. The sample comprised memory CD4+ T cells sorted from blood. Subset given: CD45RA-negative fraction. This sequence joins TRBV27 and TRBJ2-3; no reliable D call. This TCR came from a young man in good health. CDR3 sequence reads: CASSLWAFADTQYF. As DNA, the CDR3 is TGTGCCAGCAGTTTATGGGCTTTCGCAGATACGCAGTATTTT.